Sequencing of this T cell receptor (beta chain) was carried out in a study of prognosis after radiotherapy for stage I lung cancer. On the study more broadly: Enrolled patients were those with stage I non-small cell lung cancer, a group that was recruited between 2018 and January 2019. Radiotherapy: SBRT, 3 to 5 fractions, biologically effective dose at least 100 Gy. Study outcomes and limitations: Patients' TRBV and TRBJ gene usage reportedly differed by presence or absence of metastases.

Sample collection consisted of approximately 6.5 milliliters of peripheral blood drawn at each of two time points. The germline V gene encodes CDR1 MNHEY and CDR2 SMNVEV (reference sequence). V lost 2 bases, J lost 2 bases, and 10 bases lay in between. The CDR3 has 14 residues. Multiplex PCR in two rounds served to amplify TCR beta CDR3 from genomic DNA. Individual primers that were specific to each TRBV and TRBJ gene served in first-round PCR. TCRdb independently ran MiXCR on the multiplex PCR reads; one entry per CDR3 protein. In the table there are approximately 22,000 distinct CDR3 sequences, around 40% of which are singletons. This clonotype qualifies as medium-sized. The antigen remains undetermined.

This clonotype originated in a donor older than 45 with non-small cell lung cancer. The J gene is TRBJ2-7, the V gene TRBV27; weak D call: TRBD1 (6 bases). The sequencing here drew on PBMCs, taken before or after stereotactic body radiation therapy (not recorded which). CDR3 sequence reads: CASSLGQGPYEQYF. DNA for the CDR3: TGTGCCAGCAGTTTAGGGCAGGGGCCCTACGAGCAGTACTTC.